Detailed here is one TCR beta chain. These data come from a study of multiple sclerosis patients with progressive multifocal leukoencephalopathy. As for time point: before natalizumab initiation. T0 refers to blood drawn before natalizumab was first infused. The repertoire was sequenced with immunoSEQ multiplex PCR; TCRdb's copy has only in-frame clones and lacks some. The data contain around 32,000 clones, 80% to 95% of them singletons. The CDR3 sequence is 14 residues long. Germline V gene sequence: CDR1 SGHRS, CDR2 YFSETQ. V and J are TRBV5-1 and TRBJ2-5, with a weak D call TRBD2 (6 bases). The end of the DNA fits TRBJ2-7 better, so the J call may be wrong. Sample: PBMCs. This clonotype originated in a man younger than 40 with multiple sclerosis. The CDR3 DNA is TGCGCCAGCAGCTTGGCCGGGGGCTCCTACGAGCAGTACTTC. Protein sequence: CASSLAGGSYEQYF.